A selection of T cell receptor beta chains follows, all from one sample in a study of blood T cells in healthy people across ages. Each CDR3 protein gets one entry after TCRdb re-called the 5' RACE reads with MiXCR. The table includes about 1.7 million distinct CDR3 sequences, 28% detected once. The sample taken for sequencing was blood. The receptor set was obtained from a woman aged 30 to 39 in good health. Each CDR3 is given with its conserved first and last residue. The order of the fields is clone size, J gene, D gene, V gene, CDR3 protein, CDR3 DNA. D genes are given only for firm matches. A row's size may be missing; if present it is once, few, many or a size class.

-	TRBJ2-2	-	TRBV24-1	CATRGASTGERFF	TGTGCCACCCGAGGTGCTTCCACCGGGGAGCGGTTTTTT
many	TRBJ2-3	-	TRBV7-9	CASSLVLEGDTQYF	TGTGCCAGCAGCTTAGTTCTGGAGGGAGATACGCAGTATTTT
few	TRBJ1-5	-	TRBV2	CASSEQRGNQPQHF	TGTGCCAGCAGTGAACAGCGGGGAAATCAGCCCCAGCATTTT
-	TRBJ2-1	TRBD2	TRBV11-2	CASSLLSGKFTDEQFF	TGTGCCAGCAGCTTACTTAGCGGGAAGTTCACCGATGAGCAGTTCTTC
-	TRBJ2-7	-	TRBV10-1	CASSPNGYEQYF	TGCGCCAGCAGTCCGAACGGGTACGAGCAGTACTTC
-	TRBJ2-7	TRBD2	TRBV20-1	CSASPSGRRVYGEQYF	TGCAGTGCTAGCCCTAGCGGGAGAAGGGTATATGGCGAGCAGTACTTC
-	TRBJ2-5	-	TRBV7-2	CASSDGGHETQYF	TGTGCCAGCAGCGACGGGGGGCACGAGACCCAGTACTTC
-	TRBJ2-1	TRBD2	TRBV7-2	CASSLSFAGGPREQFF	TGTGCCAGCAGCTTAAGTTTCGCGGGGGGGCCCAGGGAGCAGTTCTTC
once	TRBJ2-7	-	TRBV12-5	CARGSDSYEQYF	TGTGCTAGGGGCTCGGACAGCTACGAGCAGTACTTC
few	TRBJ2-3	-	TRBV7-2	CASSLLTADTQYF	TGTGCCAGCAGCTTACTTACCGCAGATACGCAGTATTTT
once	TRBJ1-1	TRBD1	TRBV6-4	CTSSSDRATEAFF	TGTACCAGCAGTTCGGACAGGGCAACTGAAGCTTTCTTT
-	TRBJ2-3	-	TRBV5-1	CASSLAPSRSSTDTQYF	TGCGCCAGCAGCTTGGCCCCGTCACGATCTAGCACAGATACGCAGTATTTT
few	TRBJ1-6	-	TRBV20-1	CSATSGTLYSPLHF	TGTAGTGCCACCTCCGGGACACTATATTCACCCCTCCACTTT
many	TRBJ2-5	-	TRBV10-3	CAISELEETQYF	TGTGCCATCAGTGAGTTGGAAGAGACCCAGTACTTC
few	TRBJ2-3	TRBD2	TRBV7-9	CASSQLIAGAGDTQYF	TGTGCCAGCAGCCAATTGATAGCGGGAGCGGGAGATACGCAGTATTTT
few	TRBJ2-3	-	TRBV6-6	CASIYNPPGGSADTQYF	TGTGCCAGCATTTACAACCCCCCCGGGGGCTCGGCAGATACGCAGTATTTT
-	TRBJ2-1	-	TRBV20-1	CIARVAAYNEQFF	TGCATTGCTAGAGTTGCGGCATACAATGAGCAGTTCTTC
many	TRBJ1-2	-	TRBV21-1	CASSTGTPSDGYTF	TGTGCCAGCAGCACCGGGACCCCCAGCGACGGCTACACCTTC
few	TRBJ2-1	-	TRBV3-1	CASSQQTNVGETQFF	TGTGCCAGCAGCCAACAAACTAACGTGGGAGAGACCCAGTTCTTC
-	TRBJ2-3	-	TRBV28	CASSPGGPPTDTQYF	TGTGCCAGCAGCCCAGGGGGGCCCCCCACAGATACGCAGTATTTT
-	TRBJ2-3	-	TRBV10-3	CAISESGMGGGDTQYF	TGTGCCATCAGTGAGTCTGGAATGGGTGGCGGAGATACGCAGTATTTT
few	TRBJ1-2	TRBD1	TRBV10-3	CAISVGQGRAYGYTF	TGTGCCATCAGTGTAGGACAGGGAAGGGCCTATGGCTACACCTTC
few	TRBJ2-7	TRBD2	TRBV5-1	CASSWGSGSYEQYF	TGCGCCAGCTCCTGGGGTAGCGGGAGTTACGAGCAGTACTTC
-	TRBJ2-3	TRBD1	TRBV9	CASSDDRDRETDTQYF	TGTGCCAGCAGCGACGACCGGGACAGGGAGACAGATACGCAGTATTTT
-	TRBJ1-5	-	TRBV7-8	CASSLTDLQPQHF	TGTGCCAGCAGCTTAACAGACCTTCAGCCCCAGCATTTT
-	TRBJ2-4	-	TRBV12-3/TRBV12-4	CASSSDWGSYNEQYF	TGTGCCAGCAGTTCAGATTGGGGTTCCTACAATGAGCAGTACTTC
many	TRBJ2-1	TRBD2	TRBV24-1	CATSDYGTSTYNEQFF	TGTGCCACCAGTGACTACGGGACTAGCACCTACAATGAGCAGTTCTTC
-	TRBJ1-5	-	TRBV25-1	CASSGNLDQPQHF	TGTGCCAGCAGTGGAAACCTTGATCAGCCCCAGCATTTT
-	TRBJ2-7	-	TRBV6-1	CARGQARSSSYNEQYF	TGTGCCAGGGGCCAGGCTCGGTCTAGCTCCTACAATGAGCAGTACTTC
-	TRBJ2-1	-	TRBV7-2	CASSFSRGAVTYNEQFF	TGTGCCAGCAGCTTCAGTAGGGGGGCCGTGACCTACAATGAGCAGTTCTTC
many	TRBJ2-7	TRBD2	TRBV4-1	CASSQDPIAGLSYEQYF	TGCGCCAGCAGCCAAGACCCAATAGCGGGGTTGTCCTACGAGCAGTACTTC
few	TRBJ2-3	-	TRBV12-3/TRBV12-4	CASLSGTDTQYF	TGTGCCAGTCTTAGCGGCACAGATACGCAGTATTTT
-	TRBJ2-7	TRBD2	TRBV2	CASSGLAGAGPYEQYF	TGTGCCAGCAGCGGACTAGCGGGAGCCGGCCCCTACGAGCAGTACTTC
many	TRBJ2-5	TRBD2	TRBV10-3	CATSGGEETQYF	TGTGCCACCAGCGGGGGTGAAGAGACCCAGTACTTC
-	TRBJ2-7	-	TRBV30	CARSLRAGSYEQYF	TGTGCCCGGAGTCTCCGGGCCGGGTCCTACGAGCAGTACTTC
many	TRBJ2-5	TRBD2	TRBV29-1	CSVGTSGATQYF	TGCAGCGTTGGGACTAGCGGGGCGACCCAGTACTTC
-	TRBJ1-2	-	TRBV12-3/TRBV12-4	CASRRTTTYGYTF	TGTGCCAGCAGGAGGACAACGACCTATGGCTACACCTTC
-	TRBJ2-3	TRBD2	TRBV19	CASSGGRAGDTDTQYF	TGTGCCAGTAGTGGCGGACGAGCGGGGGATACAGATACGCAGTATTTT
many	TRBJ2-7	-	TRBV6-5	CASSYSFPGGDYEQYF	TGTGCCAGCAGTTACTCGTTTCCAGGTGGGGACTACGAGCAGTACTTC
many	TRBJ2-3	-	TRBV12-3/TRBV12-4	CASSINREDTQYF	TGTGCCAGCAGTATAAACAGGGAGGATACGCAGTATTTT